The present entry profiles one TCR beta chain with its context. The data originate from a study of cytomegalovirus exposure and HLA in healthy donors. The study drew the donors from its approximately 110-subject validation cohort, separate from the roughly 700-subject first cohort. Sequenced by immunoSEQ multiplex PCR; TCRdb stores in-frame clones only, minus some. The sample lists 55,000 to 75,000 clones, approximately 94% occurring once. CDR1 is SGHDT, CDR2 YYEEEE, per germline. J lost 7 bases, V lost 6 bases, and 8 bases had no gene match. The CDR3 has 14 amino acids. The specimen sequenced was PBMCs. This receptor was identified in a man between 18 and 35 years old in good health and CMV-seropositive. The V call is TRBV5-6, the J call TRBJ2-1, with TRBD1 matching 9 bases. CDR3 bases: TGTGCCAGCAACCTCTGGGACAGGGATAATGAGCAGTTCTTC. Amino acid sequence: CASNLWDRDNEQFF.